This T cell receptor (beta chain) was identified during a study of response to subunit inactivated influenza vaccine. Deletions cut 7 bases from V and 6 bases from J, with 19 bases between. CDR1 SQVTM and CDR2 ANQGSEA come from the germline V gene. The CDR3 has 14 amino acids. MiXCR, run by TCRdb on the RT-PCR reads, gives a single entry per CDR3 protein. The table includes hundreds of thousands of distinct CDR3 sequences, over 9% detected once. This sample also belongs to another study, concerning T cells expressing NK-cell markers. As that report states: Researchers built TCR beta cDNA using 5'RACE template switching with UMIs.

The clonotype originates from a man aged 50 to 59 who received an inactivated influenza vaccine. The sample was PBMCs from blood, taken on the day of vaccination. The chain joins TRBV29-1 to TRBJ2-1; D may match TRBD1 or TRBD2 (5 bases each). This chain's CDR3 is CSAVGVGGLNEQFF. CDR3 sequence (DNA): TGCAGCGCTGTGGGGGTGGGCGGACTCAATGAGCAGTTCTTC.